This T cell receptor beta chain stems from a study of Ad26.COV2.S vaccination and SARS-CoV-2 variants. In the study overall: Trial arm assignment for the donor was COV1001 Ad26.COV2.S.

Study-level findings and limits: Spike-specific TCR breadth was greater after Ad26.COV2.S than placebo. Total T cell responses, in the TCR breadth and depth analyses, may have been underestimated.

This clone occurred once. Its target is not known. Noted treatment: around 19 received Ad26.COV2.S at low or high dose, single or two shots; about 5 received placebo; per-sample allocation not given. Sampling took place 63 days after the first vaccine or placebo injection. The shot given was an Ad26 vector that makes Wuhan-strain SARS-CoV-2 spike. TCRdb's copy holds only in-frame clones and misses some; the assay was immunoSEQ multiplex PCR. The sample has 350,000 to 600,000 clones, roughly 87% seen once. The receptor was isolated from a person aged 18-60 years who received the Ad26.COV2.S COVID-19 vaccine or a placebo. Sequences were derived from peripheral blood, sampled in a trial of Ad26.COV2.S vaccine versus placebo.

CDR3 bases: TGTGCCAGCAGCCAAGGGAGATATCAGCCCCAGCATTTT. It translates to CASSQGRYQPQHF. This rearrangement joins TRBV3-1 (or the pseudogene TRBV3-2) to TRBJ1-5; D is unresolved. In germline, CDR1 is LGHDT, CDR2 YNNKEL (reference sequence). The V and J ends lost 1 base and 5 bases respectively, with 6 bases between them. The CDR3 has 13 amino acids.